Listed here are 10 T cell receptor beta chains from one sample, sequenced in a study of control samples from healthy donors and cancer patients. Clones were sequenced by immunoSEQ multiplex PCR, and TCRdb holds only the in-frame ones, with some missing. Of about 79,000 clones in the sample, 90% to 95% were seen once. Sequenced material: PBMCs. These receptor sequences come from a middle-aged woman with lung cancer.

Here the CDR3 reads CATSDPGAGGNEKLFF. The CDR3 DNA reads TGTGCCACCAGTGACCCGGGGGCGGGAGGAAATGAAAAACTGTTTTTT. This chain links TRBV24-1 with TRBJ1-4, with D tentatively TRBD1 (6 bases). The CDR3 spans 16 residues. CDR1 is KGHDR, CDR2 SFDVKD, per germline. Trimming removed 4 bases at V and 5 bases at J, with 16 bases between.

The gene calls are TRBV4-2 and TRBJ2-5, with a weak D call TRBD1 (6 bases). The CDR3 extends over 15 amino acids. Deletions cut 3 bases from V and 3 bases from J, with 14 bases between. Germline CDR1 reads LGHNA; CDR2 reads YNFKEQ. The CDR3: CASSQGEDREETQYF. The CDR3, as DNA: TGTGCCAGCAGCCAGGGAGAGGACAGAGAAGAGACCCAGTACTTC.

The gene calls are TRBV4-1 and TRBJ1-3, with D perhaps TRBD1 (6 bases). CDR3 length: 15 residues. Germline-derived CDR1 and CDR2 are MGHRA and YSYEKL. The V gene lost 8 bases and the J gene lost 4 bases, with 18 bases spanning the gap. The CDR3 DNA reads TGCGCCAGCGGGCGACAGGAGTTCTCCGGAAACACCATATATTTT. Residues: CASGRQEFSGNTIYF.

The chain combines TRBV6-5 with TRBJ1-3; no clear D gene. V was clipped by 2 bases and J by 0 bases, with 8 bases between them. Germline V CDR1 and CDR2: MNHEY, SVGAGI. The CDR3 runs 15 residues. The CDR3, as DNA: TGTGCCAGCAGTTACGACCCCATCTCTGGAAACACCATATATTTT. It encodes CASSYDPISGNTIYF.

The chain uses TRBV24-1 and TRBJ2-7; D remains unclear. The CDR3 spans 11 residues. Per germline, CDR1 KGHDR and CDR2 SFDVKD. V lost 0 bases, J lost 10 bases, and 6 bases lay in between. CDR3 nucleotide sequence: TGTGCCACCAGTGATTTGGTGGTACAGTACTTC. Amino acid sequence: CATSDLVVQYF.

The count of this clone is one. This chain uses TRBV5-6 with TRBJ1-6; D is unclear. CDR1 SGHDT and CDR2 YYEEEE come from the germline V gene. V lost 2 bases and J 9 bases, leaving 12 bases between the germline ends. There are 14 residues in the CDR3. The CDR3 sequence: CASSFGLSGSPLHF. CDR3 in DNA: TGTGCCAGCAGCTTCGGGCTCTCTGGTTCACCCCTCCACTTT. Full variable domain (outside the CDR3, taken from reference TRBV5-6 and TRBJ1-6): DAGVTQSPTHLIKTRGQQVTLRCSPKSGHDTVSWYQQALGQGPQFIFQYYEEEERQRGNFPDRFSGHQFPNYSSELNVNALLLGDSALYLCASSFGLSGSPLHFGNGTRLTVT.

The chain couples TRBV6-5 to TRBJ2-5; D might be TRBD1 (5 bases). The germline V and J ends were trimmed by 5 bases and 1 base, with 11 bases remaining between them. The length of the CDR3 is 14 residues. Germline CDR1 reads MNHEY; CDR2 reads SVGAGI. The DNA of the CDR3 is TGTGCCAGCAGTCTCCGACAGCCCCAAGAGACCCAGTACTTC. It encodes CASSLRQPQETQYF.

The DNA of the CDR3 is TGTGCCAGCAGCCGCCCGGGACAGCAGCTGACTGCTGGCTACACCTTC. It encodes CASSRPGQQLTAGYTF. V usage is TRBV7-2 and J usage is TRBJ1-2; 7 bases match TRBD1. The CDR3 covers 16 residues. Germline assignment: CDR1 SGHTA and CDR2 FQGNSA. With 5 bases clipped from V and 7 bases from J, the junction kept 16 bases outside the gene matches. Full variable domain (outside the CDR3, taken from reference TRBV7-2 and TRBJ1-2): GAGVSQSPSNKVTEKGKDVELRCDPISGHTALYWYRQSLGQGLEFLIYFQGNSAPDKSGLPSDRFSAERTGGSVSTLTIQRTQQEDSAVYLCASSRPGQQLTAGYTFGSGTRLTVV.

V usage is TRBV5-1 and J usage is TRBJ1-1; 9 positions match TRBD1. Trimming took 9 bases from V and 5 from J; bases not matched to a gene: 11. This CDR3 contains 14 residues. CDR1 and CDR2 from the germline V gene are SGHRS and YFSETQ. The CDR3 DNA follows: TGCGCCACCCAGGATGGGACAGGGAAGACTGAAGCTTTCTTT. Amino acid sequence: CATQDGTGKTEAFF.

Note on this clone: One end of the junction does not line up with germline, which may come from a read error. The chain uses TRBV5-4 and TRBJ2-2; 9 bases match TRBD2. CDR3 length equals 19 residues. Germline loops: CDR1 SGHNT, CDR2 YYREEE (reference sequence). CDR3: CARSFYGGLAGGRTGELFF. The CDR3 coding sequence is TGTGCCCGCAGCTTTTACGGCGGACTCGCGGGGGGGAGGACCGGGGAGCTGTTTTTT.